These 18 T cell receptor beta chains were all obtained from the same sample, sequenced in a study of blood T cell repertoires in COVID-19. The assay was immunoSEQ multiplex PCR, and TCRdb's table has in-frame clones only and misses some. The sample has fewer than 500,000 clones, 85% to 90% seen once; the top ten hold 0.9% to 1.2%. Input material: PBMCs or T cells enriched from blood (not recorded which). The source of these receptors is a man aged 30 to 45 who had recovered from COVID-19.

The chain joins TRBV10-1 to TRBJ2-3; weak D call: TRBD2 (5 bases). Trimming took off 8 bases at V and 4 bases at J, with 19 bases between the two ends. CDR1 and CDR2 from the germline V gene are WNHNN and SYGVQD (reference sequence). This CDR3 contains 15 residues. The CDR3 bases are TGCGCCAGCGCCGACGGTATAGCGCTCGCAGATACGCAGTATTTT. Translated, it gives CASADGIALADTQYF.

This clone was seen more than once but under ten times. The V and J genes are TRBV29-1 and TRBJ1-5; the D is unclear. Germline V gene data show CDR1 as SQVTM and CDR2 as ANQGSEA. With 4 bases removed from V and 4 bases from J, the gap between germline ends came to 11 bases. The CDR3 loop spans 13 amino acids. The CDR3 loop reads CSVGIDKNQPQHF. The CDR3 DNA sequence: TGCAGCGTTGGAATCGACAAGAATCAGCCCCAGCATTTT.

V and J are TRBV4-1 and TRBJ1-2; 7 bases fit TRBD1. Per germline, CDR1 MGHRA and CDR2 YSYEKL. The CDR3 contains 15 residues. V trimming: 3 bases; J trimming: 6 bases; junction bases outside the gene matches: 10. In DNA, the CDR3 is TGCGCCAGCAGCCACTTCCCCGGACAGGCCGATGGCTACACCTTC. This codes for CASSHFPGQADGYTF.

The chain recombines TRBV24-1 with TRBJ1-5; D unclear. V lost 5 bases to trimming and J lost 5 bases, with 9 bases between them. The CDR3 spans 13 residues. Germline CDR1 is KGHDR and CDR2 is SFDVKD. The CDR3 nucleotides read TGTGCCACCAGTGCCAGTCTCTATCAGCCCCAGCATTTT. It yields the protein CATSASLYQPQHF.

About this clone itself: The sample carries other DNA sequences with the same CDR3. V gene TRBV5-5 combines with J gene TRBJ2-7, with D uncertain. The germline V gene encodes CDR1 SGHKS and CDR2 YYEKEE (reference sequence). CDR3 length equals 13 residues. Trimming took 0 bases from V and 0 from J, leaving 4 bases between them. DNA for the CDR3: TGTGCCAGCAGCTTGGGTAGCTCCTACGAGCAGTACTTC. The encoded protein is CASSLGSSYEQYF.

The rearrangement uses TRBV10-2 and TRBJ1-1; possibly TRBD1 for D (5 bases). V gave up 4 bases and J gave up 1 base, with 7 bases separating them. Looked up from germline, CDR1 is WSHSY and CDR2 is SAAADI. The CDR3 loop spans 13 amino acids. The CDR3 coding sequence is TGCGCCAGCAGTGCTACAGGGAACACTGAAGCTTTCTTT. Residues: CASSATGNTEAFF.

The chain uses TRBV2 and TRBJ2-1; 9 positions match TRBD2. The V segment lost 2 bases and the J segment 3 bases; nucleotides outside the gene matches: 2. The CDR3 contains 15 residues. Germline V CDR1 and CDR2: SNHLY, FYNNEI. The CDR3 sequence: CASSEFSGSYNEQFF. The CDR3 nucleotides are TGTGCCAGCAGTGAATTTAGCGGGAGCTACAATGAGCAGTTCTTC. Full variable domain (remainder filled in from reference TRBV2 and TRBJ2-1): EPEVTQTPSHQVTQMGQEVILRCVPISNHLYFYWYRQILGQKVEFLVSFYNNEISEKSEIFDDQFSVERPDGSNFTLKIRSTKLEDSAMYFCASSEFSGSYNEQFFGPGTRLTVL.

The chain has TRBV5-1 and TRBJ1-1; D remains unclear. Looked up from germline, CDR1 is SGHRS and CDR2 is YFSETQ. This CDR3 spans 12 amino acids. Trimming left V 4 bases short and J 4 bases short, with 8 bases between. CDR3 DNA: TGCGCCAGCAGCCCGGGGTCCACTGAAGCTTTCTTT. It encodes CASSPGSTEAFF.

This clone occurred once. This chain connects TRBV7-9 to TRBJ2-5; TRBD1 agrees at 10 bases. This CDR3 is 16 amino acids long. The trim removed 1 base at V and 5 bases at J, leaving 7 bases unmatched. Looked up from germline, CDR1 is SEHNR and CDR2 is FQNEAQ (reference sequence). This CDR3 reads CASSLGAGQGFETQYF. The CDR3 DNA reads TGTGCCAGCAGCTTAGGAGCGGGACAGGGGTTTGAGACCCAGTACTTC.

This clone was recorded a few times. Other DNA sequences in this specimen translate into the identical CDR3. V and J are TRBV19 and TRBJ1-5, with D perhaps matching TRBD1 (5 bases). The CDR3 runs 13 residues. The V gene's germline CDR1 is LNHDA and CDR2 SQIVND (reference sequence). Trimming removed 3 bases from V and 3 bases from J, with 6 bases in between. The CDR3 sequence: CASSIRVNQPQHF. The CDR3 DNA reads TGTGCCAGTAGTATCAGGGTCAATCAGCCCCAGCATTTT. Complete variable domain (other parts from reference TRBV19 and TRBJ1-5): DGGITQSPKYLFRKEGQNVTLSCEQNLNHDAMYWYRQDPGQGLRLIYYSQIVNDFQKGDIAEGYSVSREKKESFPLTVTSAQKNPTAFYLCASSIRVNQPQHFGDGTRLSIL.

The chain has TRBV19 and TRBJ1-5, with a possible D match to TRBD1 (6 bases). In germline, CDR1 is LNHDA, CDR2 SQIVND (reference sequence). The V gene lost 8 bases and the J gene lost 7 bases, with 12 bases spanning the gap. The CDR3 extends over 12 amino acids. CDR3 protein: CASATTGQPQHF. For the CDR3, the DNA is TGTGCCAGTGCTACGACAGGCCAGCCCCAGCATTTT.

The rearrangement links TRBV19 to TRBJ2-4; D may be TRBD2 (6 bases). Germline V gene data show CDR1 as LNHDA and CDR2 as SQIVND (reference sequence). Trimming pared 5 bases from V and 12 bases from J, leaving 26 bases between. This CDR3 has 16 amino acids. The chain's CDR3 is CASSPYRRVPEAGQYF. In DNA form, the CDR3 reads TGTGCCAGTAGTCCATACCGCCGGGTTCCCGAAGCGGGTCAGTACTTC. Supplemented by reference TRBV19 and TRBJ2-4, the full variable domain reads DGGITQSPKYLFRKEGQNVTLSCEQNLNHDAMYWYRQDPGQGLRLIYYSQIVNDFQKGDIAEGYSVSREKKESFPLTVTSAQKNPTAFYLCASSPYRRVPEAGQYFGAGTRLSVL.

The rearrangement links TRBV6-1 to TRBJ1-6; 7 bases fit TRBD1. Trimming took 3 bases from V and 7 from J; bases not matched to a gene: 3. The germline V gene encodes CDR1 MNHNS and CDR2 SASEGT. The CDR3 is 14 residues long. The CDR3 reads CASSDNRGNSPLHF. For the CDR3, the DNA is TGTGCCAGCAGTGACAACAGGGGCAATTCACCCCTCCACTTT.

The chain's CDR3 is CASSTGQYSGNTIYF. CDR3 in DNA: TGTGCCAGCAGTACGGGACAGTACTCTGGAAACACCATATATTTT. This chain links TRBV6-5 with TRBJ1-3; TRBD1 agrees at 7 bases. V shed 5 bases and J 0 bases; nucleotides not matched to a gene: 4. The CDR3 extends over 15 amino acids. The germline CDR1 and CDR2 sequences are MNHEY and SVGAGI.

This clone has just one count. This chain uses TRBV7-2 with TRBJ2-5; D unresolved. V was trimmed by 1 base and J by 1 base, leaving 7 bases between them. This CDR3 is built from 14 residues. CDR1 and CDR2 (germline): SGHTA, FQGNSA. The CDR3 here is CASSLGRSQETQYF. CDR3 DNA sequence: TGTGCCAGCAGCTTAGGGCGGAGCCAAGAGACCCAGTACTTC.

This chain joins TRBV11-2 and TRBJ2-5; tentative D call: TRBD1 (5 bases). In germline, CDR1 is SGHAT, CDR2 FQNNGV. The CDR3 is 14 amino acids. V was cut by 6 bases and J by 5 bases, with 16 bases left in between. CDR3 in amino acids: CASRTLGLEETQYF. The CDR3 DNA is TGTGCCAGCAGAACCTTGGGGCTCGAGGAGACCCAGTACTTC.

The rearrangement joins TRBV27 to TRBJ2-7, with 7 bases lining up with TRBD1. J gave up 3 bases and V 3 bases, and 11 bases lay outside the gene matches. Germline V lookup: CDR1 MNHEY, CDR2 SMNVEV (reference sequence). The CDR3 has 16 amino acids. The CDR3 DNA sequence: TGTGCCAGCAGTTTTGTCCGCCGGGACAGATACTACGAGCAGTACTTC. Translating it yields CASSFVRRDRYYEQYF.

This chain joins TRBV12-3 or TRBV12-4 and TRBJ1-2; D perhaps matches TRBD1 (5 bases). V was clipped by 6 bases and J by 6 bases, with 14 bases between them. This CDR3 spans 13 amino acids. The CDR3 loop reads CASRTAGLDGYTF. The DNA of the CDR3 is TGTGCCAGCAGAACAGCAGGGTTGGATGGCTACACCTTC.